This entry is about one T cell receptor beta chain. Its target is not known. The CDR3 is 15 residues long. V was trimmed by 6 bases and J by 1 base, leaving 13 bases between them. The V gene's germline CDR1 is MNHNS and CDR2 SASEGT. This specimen belongs to a study of shared clonotypes between healthy human individuals. Study findings and constraints: The authors sampled blood alone, and tissue repertoires likely differ.

Some clones are missing from TCRdb's copy, which holds only in-frame ones; the method was immunoSEQ multiplex PCR. The sample records roughly 570,000 clones, roughly 98% being singletons. CD45RO-negative, CCR7-selected cells formed the naive CD8 fraction, which excluded terminally differentiated effector memory CD45RA+ cells. This chain connects TRBV6-1 to TRBJ2-1, with D tentatively TRBD2 (6 bases). The clonotype comes from a man aged 25-45 years in good health. Sequencing used naive CD8+ T cells sorted from blood. In DNA, the CDR3 is TGTGCCAGCAGAAGGGACTTGATATCCTACAATGAGCAGTTCTTC. The encoded protein is CASRRDLISYNEQFF.